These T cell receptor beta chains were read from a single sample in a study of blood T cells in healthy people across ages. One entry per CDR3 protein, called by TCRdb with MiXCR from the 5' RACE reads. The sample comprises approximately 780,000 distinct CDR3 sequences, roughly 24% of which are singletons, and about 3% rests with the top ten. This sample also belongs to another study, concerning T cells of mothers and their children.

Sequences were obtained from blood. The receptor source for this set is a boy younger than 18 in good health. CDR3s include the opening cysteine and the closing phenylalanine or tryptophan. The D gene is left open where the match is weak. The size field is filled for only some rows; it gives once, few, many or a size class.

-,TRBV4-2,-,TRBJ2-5,TGTGCCAGCAGCCAAGCGGGTCATCGACGGGAGACCCAGTACTTC,CASSQAGHRRETQYF
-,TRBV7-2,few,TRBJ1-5,TGTGCCAGCAGGGTCGCGGGGGGCAATCAGCCCCAGCATTTT,CASRVAGGNQPQHF
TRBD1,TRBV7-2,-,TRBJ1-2,TGTGCCAGCAGCCCCTTGACAGGGGGGAACTATGGCTACACCTTC,CASSPLTGGNYGYTF
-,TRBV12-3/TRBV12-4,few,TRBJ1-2,TGTGCCAGCAATTTAACAGTCTATGGCTACACCTTC,CASNLTVYGYTF
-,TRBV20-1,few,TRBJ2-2,TGCAGTGCCGCACGACAGCCCGGGGAGCTGTTTTTT,CSAARQPGELFF
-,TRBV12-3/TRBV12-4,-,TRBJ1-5,TGTGCCAGCAGTACTACAGGGAAGGGACAGCCCCAGCATTTT,CASSTTGKGQPQHF
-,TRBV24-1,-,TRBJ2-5,TGTGCCACCAGTGATTTTAAGATGCAAGAGACCCAGTACTTC,CATSDFKMQETQYF
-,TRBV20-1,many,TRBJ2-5,TGCAGTGCTTGGGCTACCCAAGAGACCCAGTACTTC,CSAWATQETQYF
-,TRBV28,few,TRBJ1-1,TGTGCCAGCAGTTTGGACACGACCCTTGAAGCTTTCTTT,CASSLDTTLEAFF
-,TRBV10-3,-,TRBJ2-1,TGTGCCATCAGCGGAGGAATTGAAGAGCAGTTCTTC,CAISGGIEEQFF
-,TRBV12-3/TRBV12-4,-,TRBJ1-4,TGTGCCACCTCCCGAGGCTGGGGGGAAAAACTGTTTTTT,CATSRGWGEKLFF
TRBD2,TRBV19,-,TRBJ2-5,TGTGCCAGTAGTATAGTCGGGGGGGCTCGCGAGGAGACCCAGTACTTC,CASSIVGGAREETQYF
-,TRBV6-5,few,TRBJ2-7,TGTGCCAGCAGTTCCTACAGGTACGACGAGCAGTACTTC,CASSSYRYDEQYF
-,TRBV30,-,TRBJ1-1,TGTGCCTGGAGTAAGTACACTGAGGCTTTCTTT,CAWSKYTEAFF
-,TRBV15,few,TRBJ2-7,TGTGCCACCAGCAGAGATCCGGGACAAATTTCCTACGAGCAGTACTTC,CATSRDPGQISYEQYF
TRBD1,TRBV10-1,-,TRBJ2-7,TGCGCCAGCGCCGAGACAGGGTCCTACGAGCAGTACTTC,CASAETGSYEQYF